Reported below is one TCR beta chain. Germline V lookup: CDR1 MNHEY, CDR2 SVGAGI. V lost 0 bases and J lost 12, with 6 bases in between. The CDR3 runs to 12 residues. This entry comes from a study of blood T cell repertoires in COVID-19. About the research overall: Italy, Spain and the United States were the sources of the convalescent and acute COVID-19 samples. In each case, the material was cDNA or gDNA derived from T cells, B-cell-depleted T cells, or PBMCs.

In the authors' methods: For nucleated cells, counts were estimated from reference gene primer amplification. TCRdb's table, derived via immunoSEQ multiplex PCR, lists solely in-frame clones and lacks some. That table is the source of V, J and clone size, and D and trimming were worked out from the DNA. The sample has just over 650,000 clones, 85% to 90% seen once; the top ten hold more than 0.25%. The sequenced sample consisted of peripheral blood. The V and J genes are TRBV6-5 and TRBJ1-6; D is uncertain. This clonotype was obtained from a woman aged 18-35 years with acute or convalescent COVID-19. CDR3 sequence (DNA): TGTGCCAGCAGTTACTCGAGGGTACCCCTCCACTTT. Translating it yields CASSYSRVPLHF.